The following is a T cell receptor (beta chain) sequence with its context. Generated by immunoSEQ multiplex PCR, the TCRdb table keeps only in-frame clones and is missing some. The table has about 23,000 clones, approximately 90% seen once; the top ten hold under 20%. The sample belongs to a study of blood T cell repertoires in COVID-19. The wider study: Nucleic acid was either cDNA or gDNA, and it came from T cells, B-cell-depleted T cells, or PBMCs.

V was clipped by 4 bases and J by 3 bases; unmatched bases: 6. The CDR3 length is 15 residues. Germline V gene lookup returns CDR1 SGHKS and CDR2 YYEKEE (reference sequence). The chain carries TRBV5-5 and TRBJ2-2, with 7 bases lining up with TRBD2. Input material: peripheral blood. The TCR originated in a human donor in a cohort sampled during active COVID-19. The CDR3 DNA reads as TGTGCCAGCAGCCCGGGGGGACTATACACCGGGGAGCTGTTTTTT. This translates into CASSPGGLYTGELFF. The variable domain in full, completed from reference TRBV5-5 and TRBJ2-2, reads DAGVTQSPTHLIKTRGQQVTLRCSPISGHKSVSWYQQVLGQGPQFIFQYYEKEERGRGNFPDRFSARQFPNYSSELNVNALLLGDSALYLCASSPGGLYTGELFFGEGSRLTVL.